The table lists the clone carrying this T cell receptor beta chain with a count of one. The data belong to a study of blood T cell repertoires in COVID-19. For the study at large: Spain, Italy and the United States supplied samples that represented acute and convalescent COVID-19.

Profiling relied on immunoSEQ multiplex PCR, and the TCRdb table lists in-frame clones only, not all of them. The sample records 200,000 to 250,000 clones, around 82% being singletons. The germline V gene has CDR1 SGHTA and CDR2 FQGTGA. CDR3 length equals 14 residues. V was shortened by 2 bases and J by 10 bases, with 15 bases between the two germline ends. Material: peripheral blood. This TCR was recovered from a woman in her sixties or seventies with acute or convalescent COVID-19. The rearrangement joins TRBV7-3 to TRBJ2-1; D possibly corresponds to TRBD2 (5 bases). In DNA, the CDR3 is TGTGCCAGCAGCTTAGGAGCACGGGATGGAGAGCAGTTCTTC. Translating gives CASSLGARDGEQFF.